The clone carrying this T cell receptor (beta chain) was seen once. The entry originates in a study of shared clonotypes between healthy human individuals. The donor population consisted of healthy HIV-negative adults with no recent acute infections or vaccinations. Using immunoSEQ multiplex PCR, the repertoire was profiled, and TCRdb retains in-frame clones only, with some absent. The sample lists about 2 million clones; roughly 94% were seen once. The sequencing sample was made of naive CD4+ T cells sorted from blood. Subset described: CD45RA+ positively selected. This TCR was sampled from a man in his late teens or twenties in good health.

As DNA, the CDR3 is TGCGCCAGCAGCTTGGTGCCACTCGGGGTTACCAGCAATCAGCCCCAGCATTTT. This encodes CASSLVPLGVTSNQPQHF. The V and J genes are TRBV5-1 and TRBJ1-5; no clear D. The germline gives CDR1 SGHRS, CDR2 YFSETQ. CDR3 size: 18 residues. V was cut by 0 bases and J by 1 base, with 17 bases left in between.